The T cell receptor beta chain described here comes from a study of early T cells in non-severe SARS-CoV-2 infection. This clonotype has just a few counts. Unique molecular identifiers (one per individual cDNA molecule) were attached. TCRdb processed the 5' RACE reads anew with MiXCR; each CDR3 protein has one entry. Of fewer than 35,000 distinct CDR3 sequences listed, roughly 4.5% were seen once; the top ten hold roughly 10%. CDR1 and CDR2 from the germline V gene are SEHNR and FQNEAQ (reference sequence). Trimming removed 3 bases from V and 7 bases from J, with 9 bases in between. This CDR3 has 12 residues.

The chain carries TRBV7-9 and TRBJ1-1; possible D gene TRBD1, 5 bases. The sequencing input was whole blood. This receptor was obtained from an adult who was a healthcare worker with PCR-confirmed SARS-CoV-2 infection or an uninfected control (not recorded which). DNA for the CDR3: TGTGCCAGCAGCTTTCTCAGGGATGAAGCTTTCTTT. It specifies CASSFLRDEAFF. The variable domain in full, completed from reference TRBV7-9 and TRBJ1-1, reads DTGVSQNPRHKITKRGQNVTFRCDPISEHNRLYWYRQTLGQGPEFLTYFQNEAQLEKSRLLSDRFSAERPKGSFSTLEIQRTEQGDSAMYLCASSFLRDEAFFGQGTRLTVV.